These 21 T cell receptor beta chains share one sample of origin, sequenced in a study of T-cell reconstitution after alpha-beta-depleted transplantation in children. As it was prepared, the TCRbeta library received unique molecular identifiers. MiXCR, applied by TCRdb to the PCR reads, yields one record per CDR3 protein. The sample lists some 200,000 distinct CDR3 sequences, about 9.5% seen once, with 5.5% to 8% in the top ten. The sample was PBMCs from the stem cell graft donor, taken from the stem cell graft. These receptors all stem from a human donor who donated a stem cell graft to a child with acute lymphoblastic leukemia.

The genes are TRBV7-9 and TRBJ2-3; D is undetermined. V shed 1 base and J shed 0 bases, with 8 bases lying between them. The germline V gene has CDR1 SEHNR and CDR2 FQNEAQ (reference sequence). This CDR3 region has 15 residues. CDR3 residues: CASSLGPRSTDTQYF. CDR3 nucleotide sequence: TGTGCCAGCAGCTTAGGCCCGCGCAGCACAGATACGCAGTATTTT.

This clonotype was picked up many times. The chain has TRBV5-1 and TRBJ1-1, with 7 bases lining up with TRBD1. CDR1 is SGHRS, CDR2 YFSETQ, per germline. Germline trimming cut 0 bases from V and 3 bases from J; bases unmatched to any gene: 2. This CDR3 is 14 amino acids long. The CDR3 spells CASSLGTGDTEAFF. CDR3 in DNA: TGCGCCAGCAGCTTGGGAACAGGGGACACTGAAGCTTTCTTT. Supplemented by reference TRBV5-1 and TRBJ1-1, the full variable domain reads KAGVTQTPRYLIKTRGQQVTLSCSPISGHRSVSWYQQTPGQGLQFLFEYFSETQRNKGNFPGRFSGRQFSNSRSEMNVSTLELGDSALYLCASSLGTGDTEAFFGQGTRLTVV.

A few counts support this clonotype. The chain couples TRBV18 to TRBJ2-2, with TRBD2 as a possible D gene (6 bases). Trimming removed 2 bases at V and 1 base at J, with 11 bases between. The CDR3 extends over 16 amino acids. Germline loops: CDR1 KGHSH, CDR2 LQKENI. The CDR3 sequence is CASSPSGGENTGELFF. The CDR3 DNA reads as TGTGCCAGCTCACCATCGGGCGGGGAGAACACCGGGGAGCTGTTTTTT.

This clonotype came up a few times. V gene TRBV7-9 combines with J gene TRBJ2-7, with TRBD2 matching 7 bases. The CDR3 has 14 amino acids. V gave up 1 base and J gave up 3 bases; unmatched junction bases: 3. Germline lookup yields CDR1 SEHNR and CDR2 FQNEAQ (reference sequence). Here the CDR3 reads CASSLVGGDYEQYF. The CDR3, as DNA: TGTGCCAGCAGCTTAGTTGGGGGGGACTACGAGCAGTACTTC.

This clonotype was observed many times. The CDR3 spells CAISYPGPHNEQFF. DNA for the CDR3: TGTGCCATCAGTTACCCGGGACCCCACAATGAGCAGTTCTTC. This rearrangement joins TRBV10-3 to TRBJ2-1; D possibly uses TRBD1 or TRBD2 (5 bases each). Germline loops: CDR1 ENHRY, CDR2 SYGVKD. The CDR3 runs to 14 residues. The V end lost 5 bases, the J end lost 5 bases, and 13 bases lay between the germline ends.

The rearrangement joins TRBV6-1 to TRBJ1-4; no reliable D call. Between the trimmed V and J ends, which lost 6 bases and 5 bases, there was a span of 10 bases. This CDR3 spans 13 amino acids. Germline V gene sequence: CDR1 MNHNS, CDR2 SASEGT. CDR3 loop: CASSSYGNEKLFF. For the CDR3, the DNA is TGTGCCAGCAGCTCCTACGGAAATGAAAAACTGTTTTTT.

CDR3 protein: CASSLAGTDNEQFF. The CDR3 DNA follows: TGCGCCAGCAGCTTGGCGGGTACAGACAATGAGCAGTTCTTC. The chain combines TRBV5-1 with TRBJ2-1; no definite D call. This CDR3 contains 14 residues. Germline CDR1 and CDR2: SGHRS and YFSETQ. The V and J ends lost 0 bases and 5 bases respectively, with 9 bases between them.

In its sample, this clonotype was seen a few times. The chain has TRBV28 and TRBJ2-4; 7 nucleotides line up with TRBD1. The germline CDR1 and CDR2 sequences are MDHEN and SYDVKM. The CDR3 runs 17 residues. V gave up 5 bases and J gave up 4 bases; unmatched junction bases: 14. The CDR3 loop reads CASSETSGWDRKNIQYF. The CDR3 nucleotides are TGTGCCAGCAGTGAGACATCTGGGTGGGACAGAAAAAACATTCAGTACTTC.

The CDR3 sequence: CASSRGSDLMNTEAFF. The CDR3 nucleotides are TGTGCCAGCTCTAGGGGGAGTGATCTAATGAACACTGAAGCTTTCTTT. This chain connects TRBV7-9 to TRBJ1-1; tentative D call: TRBD1 (6 bases). The CDR3 spans 16 residues. The V end was cut by 8 bases, the J end by 0 bases, with 19 bases between. Germline V gives CDR1 SEHNR, CDR2 FQNEAQ (reference sequence).

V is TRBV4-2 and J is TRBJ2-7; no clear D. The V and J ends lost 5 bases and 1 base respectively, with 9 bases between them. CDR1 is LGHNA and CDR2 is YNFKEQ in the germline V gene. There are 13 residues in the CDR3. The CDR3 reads CASSEARSYEQYF. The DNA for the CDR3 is TGTGCCAGCAGCGAGGCTCGTTCCTACGAGCAGTACTTC.

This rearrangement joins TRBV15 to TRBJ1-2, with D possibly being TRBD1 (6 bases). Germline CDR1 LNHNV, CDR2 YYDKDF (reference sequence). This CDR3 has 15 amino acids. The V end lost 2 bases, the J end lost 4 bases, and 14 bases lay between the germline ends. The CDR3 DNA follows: TGTGCCACCAGCAGAACCTCGGGGGACACCTATGGCTACACCTTC. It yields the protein CATSRTSGDTYGYTF.

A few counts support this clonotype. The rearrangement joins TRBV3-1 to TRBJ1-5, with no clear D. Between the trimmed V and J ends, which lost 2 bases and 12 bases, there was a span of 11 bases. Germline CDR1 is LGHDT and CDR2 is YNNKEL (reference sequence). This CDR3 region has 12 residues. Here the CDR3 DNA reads TGTGCCAGCAGCCAAAGAGGAAACCGCCAGCATTTT. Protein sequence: CASSQRGNRQHF.

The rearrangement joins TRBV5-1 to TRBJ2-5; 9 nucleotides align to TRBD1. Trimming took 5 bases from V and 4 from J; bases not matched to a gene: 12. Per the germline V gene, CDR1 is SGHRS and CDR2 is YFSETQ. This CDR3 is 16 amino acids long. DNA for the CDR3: TGCGCCAGCAGACATAGGGCCGGGACAGGGACAGAGACCCAGTACTTC. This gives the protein CASRHRAGTGTETQYF.

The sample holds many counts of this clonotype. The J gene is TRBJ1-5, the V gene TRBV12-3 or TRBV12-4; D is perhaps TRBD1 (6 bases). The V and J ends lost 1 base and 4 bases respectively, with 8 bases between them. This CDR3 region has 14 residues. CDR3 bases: TGTGCCAGCAGTTTAGGCAGGGGAAATCAGCCCCAGCATTTT. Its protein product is CASSLGRGNQPQHF.

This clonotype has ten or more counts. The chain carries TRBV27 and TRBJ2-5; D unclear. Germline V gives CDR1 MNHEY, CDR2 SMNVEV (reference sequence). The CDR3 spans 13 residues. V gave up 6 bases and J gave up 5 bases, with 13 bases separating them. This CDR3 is CASSSLRSETQYF. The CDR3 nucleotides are TGTGCCAGCAGCTCCCTTCGTTCGGAGACCCAGTACTTC.

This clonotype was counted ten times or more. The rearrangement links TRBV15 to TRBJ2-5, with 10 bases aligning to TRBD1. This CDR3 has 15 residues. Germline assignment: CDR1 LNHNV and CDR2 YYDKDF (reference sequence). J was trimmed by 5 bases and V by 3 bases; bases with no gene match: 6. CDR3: CATSRDGQGGETQYF. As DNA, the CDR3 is TGTGCCACCAGCAGGGACGGACAGGGGGGTGAGACCCAGTACTTC.

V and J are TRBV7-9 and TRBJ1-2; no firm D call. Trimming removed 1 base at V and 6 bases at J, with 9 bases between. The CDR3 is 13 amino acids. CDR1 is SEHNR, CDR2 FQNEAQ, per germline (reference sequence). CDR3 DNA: TGTGCCAGCAGCTTAGACACAGTGAATGGCTACACCTTC. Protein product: CASSLDTVNGYTF.

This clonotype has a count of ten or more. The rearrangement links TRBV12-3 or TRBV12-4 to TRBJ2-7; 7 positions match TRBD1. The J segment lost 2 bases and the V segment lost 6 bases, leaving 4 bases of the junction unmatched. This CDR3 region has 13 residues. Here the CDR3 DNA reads TGTGCCAGCAGCCTCGACAGGGCCTACGAGCAGTACTTC. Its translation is CASSLDRAYEQYF.

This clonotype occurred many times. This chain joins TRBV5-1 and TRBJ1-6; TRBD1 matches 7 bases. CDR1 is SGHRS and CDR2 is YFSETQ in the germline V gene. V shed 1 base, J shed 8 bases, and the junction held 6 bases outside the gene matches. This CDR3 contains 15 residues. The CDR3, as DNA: TGCGCCAGCAGCTTGCAGCCAGGGGGTGATTCACCCCTCCACTTT. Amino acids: CASSLQPGGDSPLHF.

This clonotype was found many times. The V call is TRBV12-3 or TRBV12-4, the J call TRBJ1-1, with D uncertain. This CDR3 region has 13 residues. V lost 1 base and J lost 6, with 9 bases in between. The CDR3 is CASSLGGNPEAFF. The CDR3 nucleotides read TGTGCCAGCAGTTTAGGGGGTAATCCTGAAGCTTTCTTT.

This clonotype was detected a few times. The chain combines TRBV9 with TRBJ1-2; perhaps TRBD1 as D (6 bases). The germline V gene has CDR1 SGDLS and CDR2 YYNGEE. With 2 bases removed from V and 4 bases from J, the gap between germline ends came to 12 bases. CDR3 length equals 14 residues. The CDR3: CASSVGGLTYGYTF. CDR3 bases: TGTGCCAGCAGCGTCGGGGGGCTCACCTATGGCTACACCTTC.